Here is one T cell receptor (beta chain) with its context. The antigen this receptor binds is unknown. Per-base qualities were not stored, and no clone one base away is much larger. This entry is derived from a study of blood T cell repertoires in COVID-19 (dated by TCRdb to 2018 to 2020). With respect to the entire study: Collaborator samples came from the United States, Italy and Spain and covered acute and convalescent phases of COVID-19. The prospective study material was composed of cDNA or gDNA derived from T cells, B-cell-depleted T cells, or PBMCs. Subjects who had been exposed to COVID-19, were actively infected with it, or had recovered from it provided the deeply sampled blood TCRbeta repertoires that made up the dataset. A freely available public database, intended as a resource for researchers studying the immune response to SARS-CoV-2, is where the repertoires were released. Samples were obtained from the ongoing ImmuneRACE study (first 160 participants) and from about 1,300 subjects provided by 6 global collaborators. Sample metadata almost always included a de-identified subject ID, COVID-19 status, age in years and sex. Where available, HLA class I and class II types were taken from metadata supplied by the sample provider and were not determined by assay-based typing. The investigation overall reported the following: The amount of clinical and demographic metadata varied by source and participant and was provided uncurated.

TCRbeta CDR3 regions were amplified from genomic DNA by means of the immunoSEQ Assay, a bias-controlled multiplex PCR. Under the source paper's analysis protocol: The number of nucleated cells in each sample was estimated from the amplification of reference gene primers within the assay. To quantify the absolute abundance of each unique TCRbeta CDR3 rearrangement, sequence reads were collapsed and filtered. For each sample, productive Simpson clonality was calculated as the square root of Simpson's diversity index across productive rearrangements. TCRdb took over this immuneACCESS table, retaining in-frame rearrangements with V and J assigned. Such tables are incomplete; in checked studies, under half of the missing clones stem from an unresolved V gene, and the remainder is unexplained. V, J and clone size derive from that table, while D and trimming were established from the DNA sequence. This sample comprises about 260,000 clones, approximately 88% of them detected only once. Clones ranked in the top ten supply 0.95% to 1.5% of the sample.

V is cut back by 0 bases and J by 5 bases, with 6 bases in the junction unmatched. From the germline V gene, CDR1 is KGHSH and CDR2 is LQKENI. Inclusive of the bounding cysteine and phenylalanine, the CDR3 is 15 residues long. The retained sequence is limited to the CDR3, 45 bases, with the frame set at the first base. In the prospective study, participants were roughly 18 to 100 years old, resided in 25 or so geographic areas of the United States, and were enrolled through a virtual design. In the prospective study, participants were assigned to cohorts based on the clinical history participants reported in a screening survey and a study questionnaire. In the prospective study, whole blood, serum and a nasopharyngeal or oropharyngeal swab were collected from each participant by mobile phlebotomists. Additional blood draws and questionnaires over an approximately two-month period could optionally be provided by prospective study participants. Blood samples from the prospective study were shipped frozen or at room temperature prior to DNA extraction.

The sample consisted of PBMCs or T cells enriched from blood (not recorded which). The receptor's source is a middle-aged woman with acute COVID-19. This sequence uses TRBV18 and TRBJ2-7; the central 8 bases match TRBD2. The CDR3 sequence is CASSPPTGGADEQYF. The DNA reads TGTGCCAGCTCACCACCGACCGGGGGGGCCGACGAGCAGTACTTC.